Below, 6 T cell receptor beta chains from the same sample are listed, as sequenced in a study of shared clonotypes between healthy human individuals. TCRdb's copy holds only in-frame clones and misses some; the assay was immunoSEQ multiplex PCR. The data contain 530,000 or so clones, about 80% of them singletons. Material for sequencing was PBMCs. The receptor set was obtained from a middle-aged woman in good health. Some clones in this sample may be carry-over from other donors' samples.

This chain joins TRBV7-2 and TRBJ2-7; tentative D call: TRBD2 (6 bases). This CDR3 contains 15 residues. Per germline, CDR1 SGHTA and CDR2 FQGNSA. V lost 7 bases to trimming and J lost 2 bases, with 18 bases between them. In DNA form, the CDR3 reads TGTGCCAGCACCCTCGGGGGACGGAACCCCTACGAGCAGTACTTC. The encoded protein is CASTLGGRNPYEQYF.

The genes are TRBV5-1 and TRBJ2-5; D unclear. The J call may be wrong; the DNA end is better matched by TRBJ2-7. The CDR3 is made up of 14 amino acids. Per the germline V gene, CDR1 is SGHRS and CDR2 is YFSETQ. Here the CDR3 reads CASSLGPQAYEQYF. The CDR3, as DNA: TGCGCCAGCAGCTTGGGCCCCCAAGCCTACGAGCAGTACTTC.

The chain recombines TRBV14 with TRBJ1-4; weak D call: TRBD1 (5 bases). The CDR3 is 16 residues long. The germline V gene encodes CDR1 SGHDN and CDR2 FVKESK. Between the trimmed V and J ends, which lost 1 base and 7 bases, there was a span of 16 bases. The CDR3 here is CASSQAPGGGSEKLFF. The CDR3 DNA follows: TGTGCCAGCAGCCAAGCCCCGGGGGGGGGTTCTGAAAAACTGTTTTTT.

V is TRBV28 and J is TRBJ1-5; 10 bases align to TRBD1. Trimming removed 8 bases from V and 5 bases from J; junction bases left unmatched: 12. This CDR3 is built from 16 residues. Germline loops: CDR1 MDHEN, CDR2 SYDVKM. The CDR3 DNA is TGTGCCAGCCGGGACAGGGGATTCAGGGGGGATCAGCCCCAGCATTTT. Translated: CASRDRGFRGDQPQHF.

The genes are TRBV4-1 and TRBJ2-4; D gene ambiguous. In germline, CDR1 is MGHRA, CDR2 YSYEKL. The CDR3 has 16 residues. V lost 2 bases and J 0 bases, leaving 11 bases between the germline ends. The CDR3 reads CASSQRGVLAKNIQYF. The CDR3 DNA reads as TGCGCCAGCAGCCAACGCGGAGTACTAGCCAAAAACATTCAGTACTTC.

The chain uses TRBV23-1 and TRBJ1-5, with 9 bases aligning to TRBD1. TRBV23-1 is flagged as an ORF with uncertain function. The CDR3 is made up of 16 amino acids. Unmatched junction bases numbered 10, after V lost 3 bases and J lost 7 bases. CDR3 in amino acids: CASSHQGQGIRQPQHF. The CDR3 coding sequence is TGCGCCAGCAGTCATCAAGGACAGGGGATCAGGCAGCCCCAGCATTTT.